What follows are 13 T cell receptor beta chains derived from one specimen sequenced in a study of liver allograft versus peripheral blood T cells. Background on the study: Within transplanted livers, the T cell receptor repertoires were examined and compared against the repertoires present in the peripheral blood of liver transplant recipients.

A single record per CDR3 protein comes from TCRdb applying MiXCR to the reads. The data contain some 10,000 distinct CDR3 sequences, about 18% of them singletons. The receptor set was obtained from a human patient who had a liver transplant. Some T cells may have originated in the graft donor.

This clonotype has a count of ten or more. The rearrangement uses TRBV6-1 and TRBJ1-1; no definite D call. Germline CDR1 MNHNS, CDR2 SASEGT. There are 15 residues in the CDR3. V lost 1 base and J lost 1, with 10 bases in between. CDR3 nucleotide sequence: TGTGCCAGCAGTGAAGGGGTTCTCCCGAACACTGAAGCTTTCTTT. It encodes CASSEGVLPNTEAFF.

The chain combines TRBV5-4 with TRBJ1-2; no definite D call. The CDR3 length is 15 residues. Trimming took 4 bases from V and 8 from J, leaving 21 bases between them. Germline values: CDR1 SGHNT, CDR2 YYREEE (reference sequence). The CDR3 loop reads CASSLETGPIEGYTF. In DNA, the CDR3 is TGTGCCAGCAGCCTCGAAACCGGGCCTATCGAGGGCTACACCTTC.

Judged by abundance, this clonotype is medium-sized. Here the CDR3 reads CASSDPLFGNTIYF. The CDR3 nucleotides are TGTGCCAGCAGTGACCCCCTCTTTGGAAACACCATATATTTT. The chain combines TRBV6-1 with TRBJ1-3; D remains unclear. The germline V gene has CDR1 MNHNS and CDR2 SASEGT. V lost 3 bases, J lost 3 bases, and 9 bases lay in between. The CDR3 length is 14 residues.

V gene TRBV10-2 combines with J gene TRBJ2-6; D is undetermined. Germline values: CDR1 WSHSY, CDR2 SAAADI. The CDR3 consists of 15 residues. The germline V and J ends were trimmed by 5 bases and 3 bases, with 11 bases remaining between them. The CDR3 DNA reads as TGCGCCAGCAGTCATGGTACTTATGGGGCCAACGTCCTGACTTTC. It translates to CASSHGTYGANVLTF.

In this sample, this clonotype is medium-sized. One junction end disagrees with the germline gene, perhaps due to a read error. The chain is built from TRBV18 and TRBJ1-2, with 7 bases matching TRBD1. The CDR3 consists of 15 residues. Germline V gene lookup returns CDR1 KGHSH and CDR2 LQKENI. The CDR3 is CASSPPDRHNYGYTF. The CDR3 coding sequence is TGTGCCAGCTCGCCACCGGACAGGCATAACTATGGCTACACCTTC.

The chain employs TRBV6-5 and TRBJ2-7; D is undetermined. Between the trimmed V and J ends, which lost 0 bases and 1 base, there was a span of 10 bases. Per germline, CDR1 MNHEY and CDR2 SVGAGI. The CDR3 is 15 amino acids. In DNA form, the CDR3 reads TGTGCCAGCAGTTACTCCTCGGCGAGGTCCTACGAGCAGTACTTC. This encodes CASSYSSARSYEQYF.

This clonotype was observed many times. This chain joins TRBV30 and TRBJ1-6, with a possible D match to TRBD1 (5 bases). Germline lookup yields CDR1 GTSNPN and CDR2 SVGIG (reference sequence). V dropped 2 bases and J dropped 3 bases, with 8 bases sitting between them. This CDR3 contains 14 residues. The CDR3 DNA is TGTGCCTGGAGTATACAGGACTATAATTCACCCCTCCACTTT. Translation: CAWSIQDYNSPLHF.

This clonotype was seen a handful of times. The genes are TRBV5-4 and TRBJ2-1, with 10 bases aligning to TRBD2. Germline V lookup: CDR1 SGHNT, CDR2 YYREEE (reference sequence). This CDR3 has 17 amino acids. V shed 4 bases, J shed 5 bases, and the junction held 12 bases outside the gene matches. The CDR3 protein is CASSQELLAGANNEQFF. The CDR3 DNA follows: TGTGCCAGCAGCCAGGAGCTTCTAGCGGGGGCGAACAATGAGCAGTTCTTC.

The chain couples TRBV19 to TRBJ2-1; unclear D gene. The CDR3 is made up of 12 amino acids. The germline gives CDR1 LNHDA, CDR2 SQIVND (reference sequence). With 9 bases removed from V and 7 bases from J, the gap between germline ends came to 13 bases. For the CDR3, the DNA is TGTGCCAGCAGCCGTCACACGAATGAGCAGTTCTTC. This sequence encodes CASSRHTNEQFF.

This clonotype has at least ten counts. The chain recombines TRBV19 with TRBJ1-5; D gene unclear. The V and J ends lost 7 bases and 6 bases respectively, with 16 bases between them. This CDR3 region has 14 residues. Germline V gives CDR1 LNHDA, CDR2 SQIVND (reference sequence). The CDR3 region is CASNFPGRSQPQHF. The CDR3 DNA is TGTGCCAGTAATTTCCCTGGTCGAAGTCAGCCCCAGCATTTT.

This clonotype is medium-sized (0.01 to 0.1%) in the sample. The rearrangement joins TRBV6-5 to TRBJ2-1; D ambiguous. Looked up from germline, CDR1 is MNHEY and CDR2 is SVGAGI. Deletions cut 2 bases from V and 0 bases from J, with 8 bases between. The CDR3 consists of 15 residues. The DNA of the CDR3 is TGTGCCAGCAGTTACGGTGGGCTCTCCTACAATGAGCAGTTCTTC. This translates into CASSYGGLSYNEQFF.

This clonotype is medium-sized in the sample. The V and J genes are TRBV19 and TRBJ2-4, with TRBD1 as a possible D gene (5 bases). Trimming pared 5 bases from V and 7 bases from J, leaving 15 bases between. The germline CDR1 and CDR2 sequences are LNHDA and SQIVND (reference sequence). The CDR3 sequence is 14 residues long. CDR3 region: CASSPSRVDNIQYF. The CDR3 DNA reads as TGTGCCAGTAGTCCCTCCAGGGTGGACAACATTCAGTACTTC.

This clonotype was observed a few times. The V gene is TRBV5-6, the J gene TRBJ1-1; possible D gene TRBD1, 6 bases. The germline gives CDR1 SGHDT, CDR2 YYEEEE. Trimming pared 2 bases from V and 2 bases from J, leaving 10 bases between. CDR3 length equals 14 residues. CDR3 amino acids: CASSLLRGNTEAFF. CDR3 bases: TGTGCCAGCAGCTTACTCAGGGGAAACACTGAAGCTTTCTTT.